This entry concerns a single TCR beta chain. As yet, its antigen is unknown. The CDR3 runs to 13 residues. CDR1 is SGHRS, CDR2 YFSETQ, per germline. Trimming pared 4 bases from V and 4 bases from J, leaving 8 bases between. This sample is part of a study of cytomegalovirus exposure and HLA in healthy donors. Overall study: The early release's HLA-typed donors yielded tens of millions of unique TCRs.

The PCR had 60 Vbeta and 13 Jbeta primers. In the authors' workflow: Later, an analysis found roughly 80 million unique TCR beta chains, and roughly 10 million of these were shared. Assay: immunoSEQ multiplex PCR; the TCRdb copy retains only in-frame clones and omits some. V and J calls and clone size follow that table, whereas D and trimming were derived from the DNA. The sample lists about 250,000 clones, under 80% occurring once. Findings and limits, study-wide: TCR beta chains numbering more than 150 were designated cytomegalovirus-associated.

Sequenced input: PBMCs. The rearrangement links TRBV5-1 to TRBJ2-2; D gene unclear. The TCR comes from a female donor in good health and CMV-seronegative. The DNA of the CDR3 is TGCGCCAGCAGCAGCGTGGGCACCGGGGAGCTGTTTTTT. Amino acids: CASSSVGTGELFF.